The 3 T cell receptor beta chains given below trace back to one sample, sequenced in a study of blood T cell repertoires in COVID-19. Produced via immunoSEQ multiplex PCR; TCRdb's table is partial and in-frame only. The sample lists about 73,000 clones, around 83% occurring once. The specimen was peripheral blood. The receptors originated from an older woman with acute or convalescent COVID-19.

This clone has just one count. CDR3 in DNA: TGTGCCAGCAGCTTAGTGGGGGCCACTCGGGATGAGCAGTTCTTC. Protein: CASSLVGATRDEQFF. V is TRBV7-2 and J is TRBJ2-1; tentative D call: TRBD1 (6 bases). Per germline, CDR1 SGHTA and CDR2 FQGNSA. V lost 1 base and J 8 bases, leaving 15 bases between the germline ends. CDR3 length equals 15 residues.

This clone has just one count. This chain links TRBV18 with TRBJ1-5; tentative D call: TRBD1 (6 bases). Germline-derived CDR1 and CDR2 are KGHSH and LQKENI. The CDR3 is 15 residues long. Trimming took 2 bases from V and 5 from J, leaving 13 bases between them. DNA of the CDR3: TGTGCCAGCTCACCAACGGGGGGCTCTTATCAGCCCCAGCATTTT. This codes for CASSPTGGSYQPQHF.

This clone was seen a handful of times. The chain joins TRBV6-5 to TRBJ1-1; D is unclear. V was trimmed by 11 bases and J by 1 base, leaving 8 bases between them. The CDR3 length is 11 residues. Germline assignment: CDR1 MNHEY and CDR2 SVGAGI. CDR3 in DNA: TGTGCCTATTCAGGGAACACTGAAGCTTTCTTT. Translation gives CAYSGNTEAFF.